These T cell receptor beta chains were read from a single sample in a study of cytomegalovirus exposure and HLA in healthy donors. The protocol was immunoSEQ multiplex PCR, while the TCRdb copy is restricted to in-frame clones and leaves out a portion. The sample yields 89,000 or so clones, about 80% seen once. Input material: PBMCs. These receptor sequences come from a man between 18 and 35 years old in good health and CMV-seropositive. Both conserved end residues are part of each CDR3. A D gene is named only where the DNA matches it firmly.

V gene,D gene,J gene,CDR3 protein
TRBV5-1,.,TRBJ2-5,CASTTHRQQETQYF
TRBV5-1,.,TRBJ1-1,CASSLGHDSDEAFF
TRBV9,.,TRBJ2-6,CASSVSGAAAGANVLTF
TRBV5-4,TRBD1,TRBJ2-2,CASSGPGQDTGELFF
TRBV2,TRBD2,TRBJ2-3,CASKTGTSVGTDTQYF
TRBV5-6,TRBD1,TRBJ1-2,CASRPRTGGEKGYTF
TRBV6-5,.,TRBJ1-1,CASSYSGPGVTEAFF
TRBV7-8,TRBD2,TRBJ2-3,CASSFERGADTQYF
TRBV27,TRBD1,TRBJ1-2,CASSLTTGGAGYGYTF
TRBV2,.,TRBJ1-2,CASLRGFNYGYTF
TRBV27,TRBD1,TRBJ2-7,CASSLQGASSYEQYF
TRBV5-4,TRBD1,TRBJ2-4,CASSSPGDRGPDIQYF
TRBV9,.,TRBJ2-1,CASSGAGSEQFF
TRBV19,.,TRBJ1-2,CASKTGYGYTF
TRBV6-1,.,TRBJ2-7,CASSEVKDFKQYF
TRBV2,.,TRBJ2-1,CASSVRMPRGSYNEQFF
TRBV4-1,.,TRBJ2-1,CASSQGLAIQNEQFF
TRBV6-5,TRBD1,TRBJ1-2,CASSSTPYNPGGGYTF
TRBV2,.,TRBJ2-1,CASSPSPGGGSYNEQFF
TRBV2,.,TRBJ1-6,CASSAGGGPNSPLHF
TRBV6-5,.,TRBJ1-4,CASSYSAGLNEKLFF
TRBV1,.,.,CTSSRISNRYEQYF
TRBV29-1,TRBD2,TRBJ2-3,CSVDSGGWTDTQYF